The clone carrying this TCR beta chain was found a few times. As yet, its antigen is unknown. The data were taken from a study of vaccination and CD4 T cells after COVID-19. The Oncomine TCR Beta short-read assay generated sequence data from the DNA of cultured CD4+ T cells. MiXCR was run by TCRdb on the PCR reads, yielding one entry per CDR3 protein. This table holds approximately 5,000 distinct CDR3 sequences, around 52% found once. The treatment: approximately nine-day PBMC culture with coronavirus spike peptide pools or control peptides (ViraFEST assay). The germline V and J ends were trimmed by 1 base and 9 bases, with 13 bases remaining between them. The CDR3 loop spans 15 amino acids. Per the germline V gene, CDR1 is SGHTA and CDR2 is FQGNSA.

This receptor was obtained from a human donor who had recovered from COVID-19. The source material was CD4+ T cells from blood, cultured in vitro. This chain connects TRBV7-2 to TRBJ1-6, with D tentatively TRBD1 (5 bases). The DNA for the CDR3 is TGTGCCAGCAGCTTAGTGCGGGGGGGAAGTTCACCCCTCCACTTT. It specifies CASSLVRGGSSPLHF.